This TCR beta chain was captured in a study of T cell repertoires in cytomegalovirus infection. Study overall: As its CMV epitopes, the study selected recently identified HLA-C-restricted and well-studied HLA-B-restricted targets. Public TCR beta signatures were indicative of both CMV infection and a matching HLA type. Study conclusions and caveats: Carriers of CMV plus the relevant HLA were identified by cumulative public TCR beta family frequency. The study found HLA-C-restricted CMV-specific TCR beta clonotypes dominating the ex vivo response.

Losses at the gene ends were 0 bases for V and 10 bases for J; bases not matched to a gene: 6. Germline CDR1 reads SGHRS; CDR2 reads YFSETQ. This CDR3 contains 15 residues. Via MiXCR, TCRdb re-called the reads, giving one row per CDR3 protein. The sample holds hundreds of thousands of distinct CDR3 sequences, around 29% seen once. On this clonotype: Its target is not known.

The rearrangement joins TRBV5-1 to TRBJ1-6; the match to TRBD1 covers 8 bases. Source: cultured PBMCs, taken from culture after CMV antigen stimulation. This receptor was identified in a human donor in good health (CMV status not recorded). Some clones in this sample may be carry-over from other donors' samples. The CDR3 spells CASSLEQGARSPLHF. As DNA, the CDR3 is TGCGCCAGCAGCTTGGAGCAGGGGGCGAGATCACCCCTCCACTTT.